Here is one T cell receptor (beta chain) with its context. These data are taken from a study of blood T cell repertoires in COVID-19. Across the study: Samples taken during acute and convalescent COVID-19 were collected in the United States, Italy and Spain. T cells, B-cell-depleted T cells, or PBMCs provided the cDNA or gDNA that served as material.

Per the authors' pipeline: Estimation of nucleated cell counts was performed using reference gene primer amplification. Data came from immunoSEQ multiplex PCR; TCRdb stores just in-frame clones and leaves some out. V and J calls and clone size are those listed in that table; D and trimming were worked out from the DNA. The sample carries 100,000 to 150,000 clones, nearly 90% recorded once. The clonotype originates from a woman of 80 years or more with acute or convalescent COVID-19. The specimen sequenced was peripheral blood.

The DNA of the CDR3 is TGTGCCAGCAGTGAATTGGACAGGGGAAGGTCCCAGCATTTT. It yields the protein CASSELDRGRSQHF. The V call is TRBV6-1, the J call TRBJ1-5; 9 bases agree with TRBD1. There are 14 residues in the CDR3. V trimming: 2 bases; J trimming: 11 bases; junction bases outside the gene matches: 7. Germline V lookup: CDR1 MNHNS, CDR2 SASEGT.